This T cell receptor (beta chain) was recovered during a study of long-term antiretroviral therapy in people with HIV. Study-level results: HIV repertoires covered narrower CDR3 length ranges than controls did.

Donors each had at least one pre-ART PBMC sample and at least two post-ART ones. V was pared by 0 bases and J by 7 bases, with 11 bases of the junction left unmatched. CDR1 is MGHRA and CDR2 is YSYEKL in the germline V gene. This CDR3 has 17 residues. Comment on this clone: Antigen unknown.

Sequencing relied on immunoSEQ assay v3.0, run at survey level. Sequencing used immunoSEQ multiplex PCR; TCRdb keeps in-frame clones, though not all of them. The table shows just under 40,000 clones, with about 88% occurring only once. The chain carries TRBV4-1 and TRBJ1-4; the match to TRBD1 covers 7 bases. Sequencing used unsorted PBMCs, obtained just before starting antiretroviral therapy. The TCR originated in a woman younger than 30 with HIV. CDR3 sequence: CASSQEAFTGVTEKLFF. Here the CDR3 DNA reads TGCGCCAGCAGCCAAGAGGCTTTCACAGGGGTAACTGAAAAACTGTTTTTT.